This entry describes one T cell receptor (beta chain). How the authors handled the data: Estimated nucleated cell counts came from reference gene primer amplification. The table came from immunoSEQ multiplex PCR; TCRdb's copy has only in-frame clones and leaves some out. V and J calls and clone size are given by that table; D and trimming were obtained from the DNA. Counted here are about 97,000 clones, more than 75% occurring once; the ten biggest clones make up 9.8%. This CDR3 has 16 residues. Looked up from germline, CDR1 is SGHKS and CDR2 is YYEKEE (reference sequence). J was trimmed by 6 bases and V by 2 bases; bases with no gene match: 12. This sample was taken from a study of blood T cell repertoires in COVID-19. Study background: T cells, B-cell-depleted T cells, or PBMCs provided the cDNA or gDNA that served as material.

Sequencing was carried out using peripheral blood. The rearrangement joins TRBV5-5 to TRBJ2-7, with TRBD2 identical over 9 bases. The clonotype was recovered from a man in his 60s with active or convalescent COVID-19. The CDR3 sequence: CASSLTPGLATLEQYF. The CDR3 region has the DNA TGTGCCAGCAGCTTAACCCCGGGACTAGCAACCCTCGAGCAGTACTTC.